This entry lists 19 T cell receptor beta chains sequenced from one sample in a study of T cells expressing NK-cell markers. After re-calling the 5' RACE reads, TCRdb lists one entry per CDR3 protein, DNA absent. The table lists 450,000 to 600,000 distinct CDR3 sequences. Sequencing was performed on blood T cells: a sorted CD56 or NKG2C T cell subset, CD4+ or CD8+ T cells, or bulk PBMC T cells (not recorded which). The receptors come from a young man in good health.

The chain is built from TRBV4-3 and TRBJ2-3; TCRdb proposes TRBD2, but this gene call is untestable without DNA. CDR1 and CDR2 (germline): LGHNA, YSLEER. This CDR3 has 16 amino acids. CDR3 in amino acids: CASSQEGTTSTDTQYF.

The chain is built from TRBV20-1 and TRBJ1-6. The germline V gene encodes CDR1 DFQATT and CDR2 SNEGSKA (reference sequence). This CDR3 has 12 amino acids. The CDR3 is CSARDQGSPLHF.

The rearrangement links TRBV29-1 to TRBJ1-2; TCRdb's assignment of TRBD1 cannot be checked, as there is no DNA. Germline CDR1 and CDR2: SQVTM and ANQGSEA. This CDR3 spans 13 amino acids. CDR3 region: CSANTGDDYGYTF.

The V call is TRBV29-1, the J call TRBJ2-3; TCRdb designates TRBD2, a call that cannot be tested without DNA. The CDR3 covers 14 residues. Germline V gene lookup returns CDR1 SQVTM and CDR2 ANQGSEA. The CDR3 reads CSVALGSRPDTQYF.

J is TRBJ1-1 and V is TRBV12-3 or TRBV12-4; TCRdb names TRBD1, which stays unverified in the absence of DNA. The CDR3 contains 18 residues. This CDR3 is CAPHLTVAPGVWHTEAFF.

The genes are TRBV20-1 and TRBJ2-5; TCRdb outputs TRBD2, but without DNA this stays unchecked. CDR1 and CDR2 (germline): DFQATT, SNEGSKA (reference sequence). This CDR3 is 15 amino acids long. CDR3 in amino acids: CSASGREGPQETQYF.

The chain uses TRBV12-3 or TRBV12-4 and TRBJ1-5. The CDR3 sequence is 13 residues long. The CDR3 loop is CASSLIKDQPQHF.

The V call is TRBV12-3 or TRBV12-4, the J call TRBJ1-1; no DNA is available, so the TRBD1 call from TCRdb remains unchecked. The CDR3 runs to 15 residues. CDR3 residues: CASSETGTARRGAFF.

This chain joins TRBV5-6 and TRBJ1-2; TCRdb reports TRBD1, a call that lacks DNA to check it against. Germline CDR1 is SGHDT and CDR2 is YYEEEE. This CDR3 region has 13 residues. The CDR3 spells CASSRGQGDGYTF.

The chain has TRBV5-6 and TRBJ2-7; the TRBD2 assignment by TCRdb is unverifiable without DNA. The length of the CDR3 is 13 residues. Germline loops: CDR1 SGHDT, CDR2 YYEEEE. This CDR3 is CASRRQTSHEQYF.

The V and J genes are TRBV29-1 and TRBJ1-2; TCRdb outputs TRBD1, but without DNA this stays unchecked. CDR3 length: 14 residues. CDR1 is SQVTM, CDR2 ANQGSEA, per germline. The CDR3 region is CSVGNRLSNYGYTF.

This chain joins TRBV11-1 and TRBJ1-4; TCRdb names TRBD1, which stays unverified in the absence of DNA. Germline values: CDR1 SGHAT, CDR2 FQDESV (reference sequence). This CDR3 contains 21 residues. The CDR3 here is CASSLTLDTGRINATNEKLFF.

This rearrangement joins TRBV5-1 to TRBJ1-5. Germline V CDR1 and CDR2: SGHRS, YFSETQ. CDR3 size: 14 residues. The CDR3 is CASSLYRDYQPQHF.

This rearrangement joins TRBV20-1 to TRBJ2-7. Germline assignment: CDR1 DFQATT and CDR2 SNEGSKA (reference sequence). The CDR3 spans 14 residues. The CDR3 loop reads CSALPGRASYEQYF.

The rearrangement joins TRBV28 to TRBJ2-1. CDR1 and CDR2 (germline): MDHEN, SYDVKM. This CDR3 contains 11 residues. CDR3: CASRSQNEQFF.

The chain links TRBV9 to TRBJ2-7; TCRdb proposes TRBD1, but this gene call is untestable without DNA. Germline V gene data show CDR1 as SGDLS and CDR2 as YYNGEE. This CDR3 is 13 amino acids long. The CDR3 region is CASSATGRGEQYF.

The CDR3 sequence is CASRKAGGSNEQFF. This sequence joins TRBV25-1 and TRBJ2-1; TCRdb picks TRBD2, but there is no DNA to check that call. The germline V gene encodes CDR1 MGHDK and CDR2 SYGVNS. The CDR3 has 14 amino acids.

The chain links TRBV11-2 to TRBJ2-3. The CDR3 has 14 amino acids. Germline-derived CDR1 and CDR2 are SGHAT and FQNNGV. CDR3: CASSLLNRLDTQYF.

V usage is TRBV2 and J usage is TRBJ1-5; TCRdb outputs TRBD1, but without DNA this stays unchecked. The CDR3 is made up of 12 amino acids. Germline lookup yields CDR1 SNHLY and CDR2 FYNNEI. The chain's CDR3 is CASGAGGQPQHF.